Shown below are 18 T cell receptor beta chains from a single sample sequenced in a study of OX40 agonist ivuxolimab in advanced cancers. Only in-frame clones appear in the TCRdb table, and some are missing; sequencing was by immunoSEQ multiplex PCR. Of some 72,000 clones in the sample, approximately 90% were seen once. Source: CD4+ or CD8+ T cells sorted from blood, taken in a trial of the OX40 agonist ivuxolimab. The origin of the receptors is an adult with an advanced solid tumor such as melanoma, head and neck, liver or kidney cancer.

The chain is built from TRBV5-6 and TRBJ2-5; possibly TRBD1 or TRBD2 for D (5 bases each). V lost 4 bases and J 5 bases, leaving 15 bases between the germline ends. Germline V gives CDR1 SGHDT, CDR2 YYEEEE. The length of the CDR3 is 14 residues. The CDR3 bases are TGTGCCAGCAGCCTGAACGAGGGGCTGGAGACCCAGTACTTC. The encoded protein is CASSLNEGLETQYF.

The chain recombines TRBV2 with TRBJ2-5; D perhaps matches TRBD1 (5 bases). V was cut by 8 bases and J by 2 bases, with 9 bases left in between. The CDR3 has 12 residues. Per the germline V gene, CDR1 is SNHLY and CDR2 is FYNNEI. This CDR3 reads CASGADQETQYF. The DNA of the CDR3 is TGTGCCAGCGGGGCGGATCAAGAGACCCAGTACTTC.

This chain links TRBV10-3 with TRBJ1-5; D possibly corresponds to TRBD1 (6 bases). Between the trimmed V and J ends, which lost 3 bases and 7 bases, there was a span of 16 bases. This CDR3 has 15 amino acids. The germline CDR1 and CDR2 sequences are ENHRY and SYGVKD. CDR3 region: CAISDLLGGEQPQHF. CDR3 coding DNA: TGTGCCATCAGTGATCTTTTAGGGGGAGAACAGCCCCAGCATTTT.

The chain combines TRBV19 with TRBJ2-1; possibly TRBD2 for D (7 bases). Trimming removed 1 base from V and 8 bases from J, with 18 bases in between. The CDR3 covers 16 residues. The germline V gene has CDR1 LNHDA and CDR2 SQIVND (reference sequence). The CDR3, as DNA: TGTGCCAGTAGTATAGTTAGGGGGGAGGGCCCCCATGAGCAGTTCTTC. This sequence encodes CASSIVRGEGPHEQFF.

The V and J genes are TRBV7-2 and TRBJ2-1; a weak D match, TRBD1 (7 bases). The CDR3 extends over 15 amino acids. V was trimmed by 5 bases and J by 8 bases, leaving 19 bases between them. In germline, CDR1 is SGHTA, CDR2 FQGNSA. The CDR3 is CASSIQGGGGYEQFF. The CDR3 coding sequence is TGTGCCAGCAGCATCCAAGGGGGCGGAGGGTATGAGCAGTTCTTC.

CDR3 sequence: CASSAGSYNEQFF. CDR3 sequence (DNA): TGTGCCAGTAGTGCGGGGAGCTACAATGAGCAGTTCTTC. The genes are TRBV19 and TRBJ2-1; D may be TRBD2 (6 bases). With 5 bases removed from V and 3 bases from J, the gap between germline ends came to 8 bases. Looked up from germline, CDR1 is LNHDA and CDR2 is SQIVND (reference sequence). This CDR3 has 13 amino acids.

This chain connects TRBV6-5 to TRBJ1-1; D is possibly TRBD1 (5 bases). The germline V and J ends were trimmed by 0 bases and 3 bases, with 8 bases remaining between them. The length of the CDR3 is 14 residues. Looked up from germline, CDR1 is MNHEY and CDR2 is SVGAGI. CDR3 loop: CASSYSGAYTEAFF. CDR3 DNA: TGTGCCAGCAGTTACTCTGGGGCGTACACTGAAGCTTTCTTT.

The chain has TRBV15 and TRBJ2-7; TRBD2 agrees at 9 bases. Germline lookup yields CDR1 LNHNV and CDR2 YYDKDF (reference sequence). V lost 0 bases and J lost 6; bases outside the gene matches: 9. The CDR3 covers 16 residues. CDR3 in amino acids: CATSRDPGGRGSEQYF. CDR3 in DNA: TGTGCCACCAGCAGAGATCCGGGCGGGAGGGGGAGCGAGCAGTACTTC.

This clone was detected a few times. The CDR3 loop reads CASSVQILGVQEAFF. The CDR3 bases are TGTGCCAGCAGCGTGCAGATCTTAGGGGTCCAAGAAGCTTTCTTT. The genes are TRBV14 and TRBJ1-1; TRBD1 might be the D (5 bases). This CDR3 is built from 15 residues. The germline gives CDR1 SGHDN, CDR2 FVKESK. Trimming pared 5 bases from V and 8 bases from J, leaving 21 bases between. The full variable domain, in which reference TRBV14 and TRBJ1-1 provide the parts outside the CDR3, is EAGVTQFPSHSVIEKGQTVTLRCDPISGHDNLYWYRRVMGKEIKFLLHFVKESKQDESGMPNNRFLAERTGGTYSTLKVQPAELEDSGVYFCASSVQILGVQEAFFGQGTRLTVV.

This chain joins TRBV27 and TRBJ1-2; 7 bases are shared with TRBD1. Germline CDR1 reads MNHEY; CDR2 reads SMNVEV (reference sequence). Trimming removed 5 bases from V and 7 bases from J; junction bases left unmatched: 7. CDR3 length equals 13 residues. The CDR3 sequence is CASSPGQVSGYTF. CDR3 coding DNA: TGTGCCAGCAGTCCAGGACAGGTGTCTGGCTACACCTTC.

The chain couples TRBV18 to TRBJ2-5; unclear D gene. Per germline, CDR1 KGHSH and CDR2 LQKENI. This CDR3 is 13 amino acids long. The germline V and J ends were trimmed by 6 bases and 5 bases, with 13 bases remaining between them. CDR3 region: CASSPPGQETQYF. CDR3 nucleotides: TGTGCCAGCTCTCCGCCTGGCCAGGAGACCCAGTACTTC.

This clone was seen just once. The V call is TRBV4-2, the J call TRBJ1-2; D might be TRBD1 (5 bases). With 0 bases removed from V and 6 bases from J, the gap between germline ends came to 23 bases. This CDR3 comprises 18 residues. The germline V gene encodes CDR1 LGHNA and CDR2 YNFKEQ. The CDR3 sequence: CASSQEPSSGRRDHGYTF. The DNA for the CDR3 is TGTGCCAGCAGCCAAGAACCCTCCAGTGGACGCAGGGACCATGGCTACACCTTC.

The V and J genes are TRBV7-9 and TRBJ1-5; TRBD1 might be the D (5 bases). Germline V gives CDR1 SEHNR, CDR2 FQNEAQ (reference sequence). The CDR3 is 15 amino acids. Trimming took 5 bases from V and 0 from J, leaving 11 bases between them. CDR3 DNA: TGTGCCAGCAGCGTCGGGACGGTTAGCAATCAGCCCCAGCATTTT. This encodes CASSVGTVSNQPQHF.

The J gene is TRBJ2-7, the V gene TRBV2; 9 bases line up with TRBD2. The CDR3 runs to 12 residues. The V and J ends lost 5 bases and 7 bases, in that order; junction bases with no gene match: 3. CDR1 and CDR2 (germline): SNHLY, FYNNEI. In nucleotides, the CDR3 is TGTGCCAGCAGTCGACTAGCGGAAGAGCAGTACTTC. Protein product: CASSRLAEEQYF.

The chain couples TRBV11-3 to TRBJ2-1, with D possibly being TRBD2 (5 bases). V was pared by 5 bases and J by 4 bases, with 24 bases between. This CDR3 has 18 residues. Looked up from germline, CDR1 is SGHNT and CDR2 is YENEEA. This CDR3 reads CASSLYPRATSTYNEQFF. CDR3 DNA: TGTGCCAGCAGCCTTTACCCGCGGGCCACGTCCACTTACAATGAGCAGTTCTTC.

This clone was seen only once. DNA for the CDR3: TGCGCCAGCAGCTTGGGGGGGACAGTTTCCTACGAGCAGTACTTC. Protein sequence: CASSLGGTVSYEQYF. V usage is TRBV5-1 and J usage is TRBJ2-7; 7 positions agree with TRBD1. There are 15 residues in the CDR3. Germline V gene data show CDR1 as SGHRS and CDR2 as YFSETQ. V trimming: 0 bases; J trimming: 1 base; junction bases outside the gene matches: 4.

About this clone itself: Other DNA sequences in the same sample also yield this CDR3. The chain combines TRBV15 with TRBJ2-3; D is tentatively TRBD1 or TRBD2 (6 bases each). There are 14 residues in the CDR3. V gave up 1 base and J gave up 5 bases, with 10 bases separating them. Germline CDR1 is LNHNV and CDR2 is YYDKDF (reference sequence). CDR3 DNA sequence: TGTGCCACCAGCAGAGGGGGGGCAGAAGATACGCAGTATTTT. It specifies CATSRGGAEDTQYF.

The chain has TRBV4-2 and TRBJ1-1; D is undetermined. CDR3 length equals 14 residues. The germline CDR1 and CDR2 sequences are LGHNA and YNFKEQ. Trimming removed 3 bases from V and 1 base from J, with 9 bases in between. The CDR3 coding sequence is TGTGCCAGCAGCCATGACATGGGGAACACTGAAGCTTTCTTT. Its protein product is CASSHDMGNTEAFF.